The rows below give T cell receptor beta chains drawn from one sample of a study of beta chain features in type 1 diabetes. The data were produced by immunoSEQ multiplex PCR, yet TCRdb's version contains in-frame clones alone and is incomplete. The table lists a few hundred thousand clones, 9.5% to 11% of them singletons. Sequenced input: naive CD4+ T cells from blood. Every receptor here comes from a woman aged 25 to 39 in good health. The CDR3 runs from the conserved cysteine through the conserved F or W. A D gene is named only where the DNA matches it firmly. The size field is filled for only some rows; it gives once, few, many or a size class.

d_call	clone_size	v_call	j_call	cdr3_aa	cdr3_nt
TRBD1	few	TRBV28	TRBJ1-2	CASSLDVDRGLYGYTF	TGTGCCAGCAGTTTAGACGTGGACAGGGGTCTCTATGGCTACACCTTC
TRBD2	few	TRBV30	TRBJ2-1	CAWSTPGLAHNEQFF	TGTGCCTGGAGTACACCGGGACTAGCGCATAATGAGCAGTTCTTC
NA	few	TRBV7-2	TRBJ2-2	CASSPWRTNTGELFF	TGTGCCAGCAGCCCCTGGCGGACGAACACCGGGGAGCTGTTTTTT
TRBD2	few	TRBV4-2	TRBJ2-1	CASSQADTGGEQFF	TGTGCCAGCAGCCAAGCGGATACGGGAGGGGAGCAGTTCTTC
TRBD1	few	TRBV5-4	TRBJ2-3	CASSRDRGQDTQYF	TGTGCCAGCAGCCGGGACAGGGGGCAAGATACGCAGTATTTT
TRBD1	NA	TRBV28	TRBJ2-4	CASSPSDRARGIQYF	TGTGCCAGCAGTCCGTCGGACAGGGCCCGTGGCATTCAGTACTTC
TRBD2	NA	TRBV27	TRBJ2-1	CASSIGTSRPYNEQFF	TGTGCCAGCAGTATAGGGACTAGCAGACCTTACAATGAGCAGTTCTTC
TRBD2	NA	TRBV5-1	TRBJ2-3	CASSLSSGSTDTQYF	TGCGCCAGCAGCTTATCTAGCGGAAGCACAGATACGCAGTATTTT
TRBD2	NA	TRBV11-3	TRBJ2-3	CASSLGGRLAGGSVTDTQYF	TGTGCCAGCAGCTTAGGAGGCAGACTAGCGGGAGGTTCGGTCACAGATACGCAGTATTTT
NA	NA	TRBV7-2	TRBJ2-3	CASSLARGSTDTQYF	TGTGCCAGCAGCTTAGCCCGCGGGAGCACAGATACGCAGTATTTT
TRBD1	NA	TRBV19	TRBJ1-1	CASNGQGAGTEAFF	TGTGCCAGTAACGGACAGGGGGCCGGCACTGAAGCTTTCTTT
NA	few	TRBV6-5	TRBJ1-1	CASSYSYMNTEAFF	TGTGCCAGCAGTTACTCATACATGAACACTGAAGCTTTCTTT
NA	NA	TRBV18	TRBJ2-7	CASSPLSRAYEQYF	TGTGCCAGCTCACCCTTAAGCAGGGCCTACGAGCAGTACTTC
TRBD2	few	TRBV4-1	TRBJ2-5	CASSHILAGQETQYF	TGCGCCAGCAGCCACATACTAGCGGGACAAGAGACCCAGTACTTC
TRBD2	few	TRBV2	TRBJ2-3	CASSDSGRGTDTQYF	TGTGCCAGCAGTGATAGCGGGAGGGGAACAGATACGCAGTATTTT
NA	few	TRBV5-1	TRBJ2-5	CASSLETLGTQYF	TGCGCCAGCAGCTTGGAGACTCTAGGGACCCAGTACTTC
TRBD2	NA	TRBV10-3	TRBJ2-1	CAISEPGLAGLTYNEQFF	TGTGCCATCAGTGAGCCAGGACTAGCGGGACTAACCTACAATGAGCAGTTCTTC
NA	few	TRBV18	TRBJ2-7	CASSPGLEYEQYF	TGTGCCAGCTCACCAGGGTTGGAGTACGAGCAGTACTTC
TRBD1	NA	TRBV11-2	TRBJ2-4	CASSYDRGRNIQYF	TGTGCCAGCAGCTACGACAGGGGACGCAACATTCAGTACTTC
NA	few	TRBV6-1	TRBJ1-1	CAISRVGNTEAFF	TGTGCCATTTCCAGGGTGGGAAACACTGAAGCTTTCTTT
TRBD1	few	TRBV18	TRBJ2-5	CASSPWQGVEETQYF	TGTGCCAGCTCACCATGGCAGGGGGTGGAAGAGACCCAGTACTTC
NA	NA	TRBV6-6	TRBJ2-7	CASGVSSYEQYF	TGTGCCAGCGGAGTGAGCTCCTACGAGCAGTACTTC
TRBD2	NA	TRBV6-1	TRBJ2-7	CASSAVSGRASHEQYF	TGTGCCAGCAGTGCCGTCAGCGGGAGGGCCTCTCATGAGCAGTACTTC
TRBD2	few	TRBV27	TRBJ2-1	CASRPPGGSWDEQFF	TGTGCCAGCAGGCCGCCAGGCGGGAGTTGGGATGAGCAGTTCTTC
TRBD1	NA	TRBV30	TRBJ2-3	CAWGQGADTQYF	TGTGCCTGGGGACAGGGCGCAGATACGCAGTATTTT
NA	NA	TRBV6-5	TRBJ1-4	CASSYGQGPNEKLFF	TGTGCCAGCAGTTACGGGCAGGGCCCTAATGAAAAACTGTTTTTT
TRBD2	NA	TRBV2	TRBJ2-4	CASSRRRTSEIAKNIQYF	TGTGCCAGCAGCCGACGAAGGACTAGCGAAATAGCCAAAAACATTCAGTACTTC
TRBD1	NA	TRBV28	TRBJ1-1	CASSSAGTGQTEAFF	TGTGCCAGCAGTTCCGCCGGGACAGGGCAGACTGAAGCTTTCTTT
NA	NA	TRBV30	TRBJ1-2	CAWSVTGSYTF	TGTGCCTGGAGTGTAACAGGGAGCTACACCTTC
NA	NA	TRBV9	TRBJ2-7	CASSVELLTSLREQYF	TGTGCCAGCAGCGTAGAACTACTGACTTCTTTGAGGGAGCAGTACTTC
TRBD2	NA	TRBV9	TRBJ2-1	CASSAPSGTFQFF	TGTGCCAGCAGCGCCCCAAGCGGGACTTTTCAGTTCTTC
TRBD2	few	TRBV9	TRBJ2-2	CASSVAPSGRVSTGELFF	TGTGCCAGCAGCGTAGCTCCTAGCGGGAGAGTTAGCACCGGGGAGCTGTTTTTT
TRBD2	many	TRBV23-1	TRBJ2-7	CAKRGDEQYF	TGCGCGAAGCGGGGCGACGAGCAGTACTTC
TRBD1	few	TRBV28	TRBJ1-2	CASSPEQGGGYTF	TGTGCCAGCAGTCCCGAACAGGGGGGCGGCTACACCTTC
TRBD2	NA	TRBV7-2	TRBJ2-1	CASSLWRLAGGDYNEQFF	TGTGCCAGCAGCTTATGGCGGCTAGCGGGAGGAGACTACAATGAGCAGTTCTTC
NA	few	TRBV28	TRBJ2-1	CASSLYSYNEQFF	TGTGCCAGCAGCCTCTATTCCTACAATGAGCAGTTCTTC
NA	few	TRBV21-1	TRBJ2-3	CARSLKREARTDTQYF	TGTGCCAGATCCCTTAAGCGGGAGGCCCGGACAGATACGCAGTATTTT
TRBD1	NA	TRBV7-9	TRBJ2-3	CASSLGQGIDTQYF	TGTGCCAGCAGCTTAGGACAGGGCATAGATACGCAGTATTTT
NA	NA	TRBV7-9	TRBJ2-5	CASTPRGFHQETQYF	TGTGCCAGCACCCCCCGGGGATTTCACCAAGAGACCCAGTACTTC
NA	few	TRBV29-1	TRBJ2-1	CSVESGGDEQFF	TGCAGCGTTGAGTCGGGGGGCGATGAGCAGTTCTTC
TRBD1	few	TRBV11-2	TRBJ2-7	CASSFETGAYEQYF	TGTGCCAGCAGCTTCGAGACAGGGGCCTACGAGCAGTACTTC
TRBD2	few	TRBV5-4	TRBJ2-7	CASSLSSGGSYEQYF	TGTGCCAGCAGCTTGTCTAGCGGGGGCTCCTACGAGCAGTACTTC
NA	many	TRBV23-1	TRBJ2-6	CASRPGGDGANVLTF	TGCGCCAGCAGACCAGGCGGGGATGGGGCCAACGTCCTGACTTTC
TRBD1	few	TRBV7-2	TRBJ2-7	CASSLTLTGAEQYF	TGTGCCAGCAGCTTAACTCTGACAGGGGCCGAGCAGTACTTC
TRBD1	NA	TRBV30	TRBJ2-6	CARDRGGSGANVLTF	TGTGCCCGAGACAGGGGGGGCTCTGGGGCCAACGTCCTGACTTTC
NA	few	TRBV29-1	TRBJ2-7	CSVEGLYEQYF	TGCAGCGTTGAAGGCCTATACGAGCAGTACTTC
NA	few	TRBV29-1	TRBJ2-3	CSVEGRHTDTQYF	TGCAGCGTTGAGGGGCGGCACACAGATACGCAGTATTTT
NA	NA	TRBV29-1	TRBJ1-4	CSVAGVSNEKLFF	TGCAGCGTTGCAGGGGTCTCTAATGAAAAACTGTTTTTT